These T cell receptor beta chains were read from a single sample in a study of blood T cell repertoires in COVID-19. Generated by immunoSEQ multiplex PCR, the TCRdb table keeps only in-frame clones and is missing some. This sample has approximately 470,000 clones, with around 90% found just once. Sample: PBMCs or T cells enriched from blood (not recorded which). All receptors come from a woman under 30 who had recovered from COVID-19. Each CDR3 is given without its conserved first and last residue.

v_gene,CDR3aa
TRBV2,ASSEERGLSSYEQY
TRBV12-5,ASASTEIYNSPLH
TRBV4-1,ASSPRIYSGTGELF
TRBV30,AWAGGAKGEEEGYT
TRBV19,ASSIRTGLGDTEAF
TRBV12-5,ASGLALNQPQH
TRBV28,ASSPTGIWGDTQY
TRBV30,AWSPGQGSHEQY
TRBV5-1,ASSLGPEQF
TRBV19,ARTKPGQGSSSQNTGELF
TRBV6-5,ASSWASDNEQF
TRBV12-5,ASGLGQGEDSNQPQH
TRBV29-1,SHTPRVSYEQY
TRBV27,ASSFGQKQY
TRBV19,ASSIAPDGSQPQH
TRBV6-5,ASSYGDRIEAF
TRBV9,ASSVGQARDGYGYT
TRBV12-5,ASGLTSFRTEETQY
TRBV28,ASRSTRGSNQPQH
TRBV30,AWSQGFDQPQH
TRBV5-8,ASSPVLPGTEAGNTIY
TRBV27,ASGSSLEGYGYT
TRBV7-2,ASSRRTGGGNTIY
TRBV28,ASSLLGRGDNQPQH
TRBV30,AWSPRGTEQY